This T cell receptor beta chain was recovered during a study of OX40 agonist ivuxolimab in advanced cancers. The overall study: Patients receiving dose escalation had hepatocellular carcinoma, melanoma, renal cell or head and neck cancer. Partial responses were observed in three patients, of whom one had hepatocellular carcinoma and two had cutaneous melanoma.

V lost 3 bases to trimming and J lost 0 bases, with 13 bases between them. Germline values: CDR1 MNHEY, CDR2 SMNVEV (reference sequence). This CDR3 contains 16 residues. Profiling relied on immunoSEQ multiplex PCR, and the TCRdb table lists in-frame clones only, not all of them. The sample records 98,000 or so clones, 75% to 95% being singletons. The material was CD4+ or CD8+ T cells sorted from blood, obtained in a trial of the OX40 agonist ivuxolimab. The receptor's source is an adult with an advanced solid tumor such as melanoma, head and neck, liver or kidney cancer. The chain carries TRBV27 and TRBJ2-3, with D perhaps TRBD1 (6 bases). CDR3 nucleotides: TGTGCCAGCAGTTTTAATTTGCAGGGGAGCACAGATACGCAGTATTTT. Its translation is CASSFNLQGSTDTQYF.